This T cell receptor (beta chain) was recorded in a study of control samples from healthy donors and cancer patients. Method: immunoSEQ multiplex PCR; TCRdb's copy keeps in-frame clones and lacks some. Of roughly 120,000 clones in the sample, more than 70% were seen once. V shed 1 base, J shed 5 bases, and the junction held 9 bases outside the gene matches. This CDR3 is 16 amino acids long. CDR1 is SGHTA, CDR2 FQGNSA, per germline. The clonotype originates from a woman in her seventies in good health. Specimen: blood. The chain combines TRBV7-2 with TRBJ2-7, with 9 bases aligning to TRBD1. In DNA, the CDR3 is TGTGCCAGCAGCTTAGTTCCGGGACAGGGTTCTAACGAGCAGTACTTC. Encoded protein: CASSLVPGQGSNEQYF.